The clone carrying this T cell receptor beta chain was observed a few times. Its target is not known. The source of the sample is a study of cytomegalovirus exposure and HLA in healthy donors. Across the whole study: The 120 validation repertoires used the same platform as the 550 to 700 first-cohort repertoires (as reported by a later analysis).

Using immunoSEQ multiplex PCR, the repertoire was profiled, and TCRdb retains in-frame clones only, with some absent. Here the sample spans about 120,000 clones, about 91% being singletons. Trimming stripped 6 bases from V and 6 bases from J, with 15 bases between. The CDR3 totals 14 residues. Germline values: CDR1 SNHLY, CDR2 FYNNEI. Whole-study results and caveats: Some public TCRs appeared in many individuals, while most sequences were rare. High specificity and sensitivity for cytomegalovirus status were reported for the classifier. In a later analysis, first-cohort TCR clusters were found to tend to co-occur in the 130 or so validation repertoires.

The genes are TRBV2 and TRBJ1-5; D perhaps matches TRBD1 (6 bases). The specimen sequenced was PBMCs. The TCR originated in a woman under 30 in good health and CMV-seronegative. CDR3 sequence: CASRRGAPPQPQHF. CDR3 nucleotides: TGTGCCAGCAGACGGGGGGCGCCCCCTCAGCCCCAGCATTTT. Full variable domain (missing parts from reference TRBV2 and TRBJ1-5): EPEVTQTPSHQVTQMGQEVILRCVPISNHLYFYWYRQILGQKVEFLVSFYNNEISEKSEIFDDQFSVERPDGSNFTLKIRSTKLEDSAMYFCASRRGAPPQPQHFGDGTRLSIL.